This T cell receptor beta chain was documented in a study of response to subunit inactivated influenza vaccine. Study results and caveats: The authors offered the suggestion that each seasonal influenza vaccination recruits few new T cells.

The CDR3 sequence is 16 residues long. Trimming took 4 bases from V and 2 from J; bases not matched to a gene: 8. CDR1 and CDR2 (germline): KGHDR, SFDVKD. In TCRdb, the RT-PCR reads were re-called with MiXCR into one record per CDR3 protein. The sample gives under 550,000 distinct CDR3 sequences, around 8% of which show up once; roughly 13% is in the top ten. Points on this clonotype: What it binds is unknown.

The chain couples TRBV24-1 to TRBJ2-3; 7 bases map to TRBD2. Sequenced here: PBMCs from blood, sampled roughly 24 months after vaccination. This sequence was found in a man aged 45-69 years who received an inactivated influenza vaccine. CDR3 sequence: CATSDSGTIHTDTQYF. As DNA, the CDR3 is TGTGCCACCAGTGACTCCGGGACTATCCACACAGATACGCAGTATTTT.